The 29 T cell receptor beta chains listed next were all sequenced from one sample in a study of blood T cell repertoires in COVID-19. Sequencing was performed with immunoSEQ multiplex PCR; in TCRdb, only in-frame clones are kept and a portion is missing. The repertoire holds more than 300,000 clones, with about nine tenths as singletons. Sequencing input: PBMCs or T cells enriched from blood (not recorded which). Source of these receptors: a man aged 30 to 45 who had recovered from COVID-19.

V gene TRBV10-3 combines with J gene TRBJ2-7; TRBD1 is a possible D gene (5 bases). Germline values: CDR1 ENHRY, CDR2 SYGVKD. The CDR3 has 12 residues. V lost 7 bases and J lost 2, with 9 bases in between. For the CDR3, the DNA is TGTGCCATCAAGGGGTCGACCTACGAGCAGTACTTC. It yields the protein CAIKGSTYEQYF.

This chain joins TRBV19 and TRBJ1-5; possible D gene TRBD1, 6 bases. The CDR3 has 15 amino acids. V lost 5 bases and J lost 6, with 17 bases in between. CDR1 LNHDA and CDR2 SQIVND come from the germline V gene (reference sequence). The CDR3 nucleotides are TGTGCCAGTAGTCCAGCCGGGGGCGGGGGTCAGCCCCAGCATTTT. Protein: CASSPAGGGGQPQHF. The full variable domain, rest sourced from reference TRBV19 and TRBJ1-5, is DGGITQSPKYLFRKEGQNVTLSCEQNLNHDAMYWYRQDPGQGLRLIYYSQIVNDFQKGDIAEGYSVSREKKESFPLTVTSAQKNPTAFYLCASSPAGGGGQPQHFGDGTRLSIL.

The gene calls are TRBV3-1 (or the pseudogene TRBV3-2) and TRBJ1-1, with D possibly matching TRBD1 (5 bases). Looked up from germline, CDR1 is LGHDT and CDR2 is YNNKEL (reference sequence). The V and J ends lost 5 bases and 6 bases respectively, with 16 bases between them. CDR3 length: 14 residues. In nucleotides, the CDR3 is TGTGCCAGCAGCTCCCTGGGGGGGTCGGCTGAAGCTTTCTTT. Translated: CASSSLGGSAEAFF.

This clone occurred a few times. The gene calls are TRBV4-1 and TRBJ1-5; D unresolved. CDR3 size: 15 residues. Trimming took off 0 bases at V and 7 bases at J, with 13 bases between the two ends. Per the germline V gene, CDR1 is MGHRA and CDR2 is YSYEKL. The CDR3, as DNA: TGCGCCAGCAGCCAAGATCAGGCGGCGGGACAGCCCCAGCATTTT. This translates into CASSQDQAAGQPQHF.

The chain has TRBV28 and TRBJ2-3; TRBD2 aligns across 10 bases. The CDR3 is made up of 15 amino acids. With 2 bases clipped from V and 8 bases from J, the junction kept 7 bases outside the gene matches. Germline values: CDR1 MDHEN, CDR2 SYDVKM. The CDR3 reads CASSLQAGGKATQYF. CDR3 nucleotides: TGTGCCAGCAGTTTACAAGCGGGGGGGAAAGCTACGCAGTATTTT.

This chain joins TRBV27 and TRBJ1-2; 7 positions match TRBD1. The CDR3 spans 13 residues. CDR1 MNHEY and CDR2 SMNVEV come from the germline V gene (reference sequence). The J segment lost 4 bases and the V segment lost 4 bases, leaving 3 bases of the junction unmatched. The CDR3: CASSSTGIYGYTF. The CDR3 coding sequence is TGTGCCAGCAGTTCGACAGGGATCTATGGCTACACCTTC.

This clone was counted a single time. The chain joins TRBV12-3 or TRBV12-4 to TRBJ1-1; D is unresolved. V dropped 5 bases and J dropped 2 bases, with 9 bases sitting between them. The CDR3 runs 13 residues. CDR3 nucleotides: TGTGCCAGCAGTCGACGGGAAAACACTGAAGCTTTCTTT. Protein: CASSRRENTEAFF.

There are a few counts of this clone. The gene calls are TRBV30 and TRBJ2-2; 9 bases match TRBD1. This CDR3 is built from 15 residues. Germline CDR1 reads GTSNPN; CDR2 reads SVGIG (reference sequence). The V segment lost 2 bases and the J segment 6 bases; nucleotides outside the gene matches: 7. As DNA, the CDR3 is TGTGCCTGGAGTCTCCGGGACAGGGAGGCCGGGGAGCTGTTTTTT. Its protein is CAWSLRDREAGELFF.

The chain has TRBV2 and TRBJ2-5, with 9 positions matching TRBD1. Trimming at V came to 6 bases and at J to 2 bases, leaving 13 bases not matched to a gene. Germline V gene data show CDR1 as SNHLY and CDR2 as FYNNEI. The CDR3 extends over 17 amino acids. The CDR3: CASSHPLGQGGQETQYF. CDR3 DNA sequence: TGTGCCAGCAGCCACCCCCTGGGACAGGGAGGTCAAGAGACCCAGTACTTC.

The chain recombines TRBV2 with TRBJ1-5, with TRBD1 matching 9 bases. The CDR3 loop spans 13 amino acids. Trimming took 10 bases from V and 4 from J; bases not matched to a gene: 5. Looked up from germline, CDR1 is SNHLY and CDR2 is FYNNEI. CDR3 DNA sequence: TGTGCCACCGGGACAGGGCTTAATCAGCCCCAGCATTTT. Amino acids: CATGTGLNQPQHF.

The chain carries TRBV10-2 and TRBJ2-5, with D possibly being TRBD2 (6 bases). CDR1 and CDR2 from the germline V gene are WSHSY and SAAADI. This CDR3 has 14 residues. V lost 2 bases and J lost 3, with 10 bases in between. CDR3 bases: TGCGCCAGCAGTGAGGCGGGGACTGAAGAGACCCAGTACTTC. It translates to CASSEAGTEETQYF.

To note about this clone: Germline and junction disagree at one end, which may indicate a read error. The V gene is TRBV7-2, the J gene TRBJ2-7, with 8 bases identical to TRBD2. This CDR3 spans 15 amino acids. Per germline, CDR1 SGHTA and CDR2 FQGNSA. This CDR3 is CASSFISGSSNEQYF. The CDR3 nucleotides are TGTGCCAGCAGCTTTATCAGCGGGAGCTCCAACGAGCAGTACTTC.

The chain carries TRBV7-9 and TRBJ2-3, with 7 bases fitting TRBD2. Germline CDR1 reads SEHNR; CDR2 reads FQNEAQ (reference sequence). The CDR3 covers 16 residues. The V segment lost 3 bases and the J segment 0 bases; nucleotides outside the gene matches: 6. Here the CDR3 DNA reads TGTGCCAGCAGCTTCGGGGGGAGTACCAGCACAGATACGCAGTATTTT. This translates into CASSFGGSTSTDTQYF.

The rearrangement links TRBV3-1 (or the pseudogene TRBV3-2) to TRBJ1-5, with a weak D call TRBD1 (6 bases). The CDR3 covers 14 residues. Trimming left V 5 bases short and J 9 bases short, with 17 bases between. CDR1 LGHDT and CDR2 YNNKEL come from the germline V gene (reference sequence). In DNA, the CDR3 is TGTGCCAGCAGCGCCAGCCTACAGGGCCGGCCCCAGCATTTT. This encodes CASSASLQGRPQHF.

The chain has TRBV7-9 and TRBJ1-2; 7 nucleotides line up with TRBD1. Germline lookup yields CDR1 SEHNR and CDR2 FQNEAQ (reference sequence). CDR3 length equals 16 residues. V was pared by 2 bases and J by 1 base, with 7 bases of the junction left unmatched. CDR3 amino acids: CASSLRDSLSNYGYTF. The CDR3 nucleotides read TGTGCCAGCAGCTTACGGGACAGCTTGAGTAACTATGGCTACACCTTC. Based on the CDR3 plus reference TRBV7-9 and TRBJ1-2, the full variable domain is DTGVSQNPRHKITKRGQNVTFRCDPISEHNRLYWYRQTLGQGPEFLTYFQNEAQLEKSRLLSDRFSAERPKGSFSTLEIQRTEQGDSAMYLCASSLRDSLSNYGYTFGSGTRLTVV.

V is TRBV5-1 and J is TRBJ2-7; 8 bases map to TRBD1. Germline V gives CDR1 SGHRS, CDR2 YFSETQ. The CDR3 totals 15 residues. V shed 0 bases, J shed 7 bases, and the junction held 9 bases outside the gene matches. CDR3: CASSLAGTGQWEQYF. The CDR3 DNA reads TGCGCCAGCAGCTTGGCCGGGACAGGCCAGTGGGAGCAGTACTTC.

The chain employs TRBV30 and TRBJ1-2, with a weak D call TRBD1 (6 bases). The CDR3 has 12 amino acids. V was trimmed by 0 bases and J by 8 bases, leaving 10 bases between them. Germline assignment: CDR1 GTSNPN and CDR2 SVGIG (reference sequence). The DNA for the CDR3 is TGTGCCTGGAGTGTACAGGGTAAAGGCTACACCTTC. Translated, it gives CAWSVQGKGYTF.

This clone appeared a single time. The V call is TRBV10-1, the J call TRBJ2-7; possibly TRBD2 for D (5 bases). Trimming removed 1 base from V and 5 bases from J, with 6 bases in between. CDR1 is WNHNN, CDR2 SYGVQD, per germline (reference sequence). The CDR3 contains 12 residues. CDR3 loop: CASSEYGDEQYF. Here the CDR3 DNA reads TGCGCCAGCAGTGAGTACGGGGACGAGCAGTACTTC.

This clone was detected a few times. The chain links TRBV19 to TRBJ1-2; TRBD1 might be the D (6 bases). CDR1 is LNHDA and CDR2 is SQIVND in the germline V gene (reference sequence). V lost 10 bases, J lost 6 bases, and 18 bases lay in between. This CDR3 has 13 residues. The CDR3 protein is CATTVQGAHGYTF. The CDR3, as DNA: TGTGCCACCACCGTACAGGGTGCGCATGGCTACACCTTC.

J is TRBJ1-1 and V is TRBV29-1; D is possibly TRBD1 (5 bases). Trimming took 6 bases from V and 5 from J, leaving 16 bases between them. Germline loops: CDR1 SQVTM, CDR2 ANQGSEA. This CDR3 region has 13 residues. CDR3 bases: TGCAGCGTCCAATGGGGGGGAGGTACTGAAGCTTTCTTT. As protein: CSVQWGGGTEAFF.

V and J are TRBV4-2 and TRBJ1-2; D might be TRBD1 (6 bases). Germline-derived CDR1 and CDR2 are LGHNA and YNFKEQ. Trimming took off 2 bases at V and 3 bases at J, with 16 bases between the two ends. The CDR3 runs 16 residues. CDR3 sequence reads: CASSQTPGQTHYGYTF. As DNA, the CDR3 is TGTGCCAGCAGCCAAACGCCGGGACAAACACACTATGGCTACACCTTC.

This sequence joins TRBV29-1 and TRBJ2-7; the D is unclear. The V end was cut by 7 bases, the J end by 4 bases, with 14 bases between. The germline CDR1 and CDR2 sequences are SQVTM and ANQGSEA. CDR3 length equals 12 residues. This chain's CDR3 is CSATPGGYEQYF. The CDR3 DNA follows: TGCAGCGCCACGCCTGGCGGTTACGAGCAGTACTTC.

In its sample, this clone was seen a few times. As DNA, the CDR3 is TGTGCCAGCCAACAAACCACCAGGGGCTACACCTTC. This sequence encodes CASQQTTRGYTF. The chain carries TRBV28 and TRBJ1-2; D remains unclear. From germline, CDR1 is MDHEN and CDR2 SYDVKM. Trimming removed 8 bases from V and 8 bases from J, with 15 bases in between. There are 12 residues in the CDR3.

The count of this clone is one. The chain is built from TRBV3-1 (or the pseudogene TRBV3-2) and TRBJ2-3, with a possible D match to TRBD2 (7 bases). The CDR3 covers 15 residues. Per germline, CDR1 LGHDT and CDR2 YNNKEL (reference sequence). With 1 base removed from V and 4 bases from J, the gap between germline ends came to 12 bases. As DNA, the CDR3 is TGTGCCAGCAGCCAAGCGGGGGGCCGTCCAGATACGCAGTATTTT. Its translation: CASSQAGGRPDTQYF.

In its sample, this clone was seen once. The chain is built from TRBV5-6 and TRBJ1-1; unclear D gene. Per the germline V gene, CDR1 is SGHDT and CDR2 is YYEEEE. The V gene lost 0 bases and the J gene lost 6 bases, with 6 bases spanning the gap. The CDR3 runs to 12 residues. CDR3 bases: TGTGCCAGCAGCTTGGCCATTGCTGAAGCTTTCTTT. Its translation: CASSLAIAEAFF.

This clone was detected only a few times. The V and J genes are TRBV5-8 and TRBJ1-6, with 7 bases aligning to TRBD1. The CDR3 runs to 15 residues. J lost 7 bases, V lost 0 bases, and 4 bases had no gene match. CDR1 is SGHTS, CDR2 YDEGEE, per germline. As DNA, the CDR3 is TGTGCCAGCAGCTTGGGACAGGGAGAAAATTCACCCCTCCACTTT. This gives the protein CASSLGQGENSPLHF.

In regard to this clone: Other DNA sequences in the sample encode the same CDR3. V usage is TRBV9 and J usage is TRBJ2-3, with D possibly matching TRBD2 (6 bases). Germline loops: CDR1 SGDLS, CDR2 YYNGEE. CDR3 length: 15 amino acids. Trimming pared 0 bases from V and 0 bases from J, leaving 8 bases between. The CDR3 is CASSVVRGSTDTQYF. The CDR3 DNA follows: TGTGCCAGCAGCGTAGTCCGGGGGAGCACAGATACGCAGTATTTT.

V usage is TRBV4-1 and J usage is TRBJ1-2; possible D gene TRBD1, 5 bases. The CDR3 has 13 residues. CDR1 is MGHRA, CDR2 YSYEKL, per germline. V was cut by 4 bases and J by 1 base, with 7 bases left in between. This CDR3 reads CASSPTDNYGYTF. CDR3 bases: TGCGCCAGCAGCCCGACAGATAACTATGGCTACACCTTC.

The chain uses TRBV2 and TRBJ2-7, with D possibly matching TRBD1 (6 bases). V lost 2 bases and J lost 3, with 14 bases in between. The CDR3 runs to 15 residues. Germline V lookup: CDR1 SNHLY, CDR2 FYNNEI. Here the CDR3 DNA reads TGTGCCAGCAGTGAACCCCCGGGCAGGGGCTACGAGCAGTACTTC. This gives the protein CASSEPPGRGYEQYF.